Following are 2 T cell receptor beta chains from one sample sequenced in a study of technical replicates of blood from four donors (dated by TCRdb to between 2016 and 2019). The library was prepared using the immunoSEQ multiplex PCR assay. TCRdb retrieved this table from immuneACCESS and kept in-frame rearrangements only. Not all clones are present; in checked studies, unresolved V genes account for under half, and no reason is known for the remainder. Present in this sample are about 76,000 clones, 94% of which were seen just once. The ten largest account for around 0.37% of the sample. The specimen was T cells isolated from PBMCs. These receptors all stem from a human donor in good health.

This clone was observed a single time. For the CDR3, the DNA is TGTGCCATCAGCGAGGGGGCAGGGGCTACTCAGCCCCAGCATTTT. Protein product: CAISEGAGATQPQHF. The chain recombines TRBV10-3 with TRBJ1-5; 7 bases fit TRBD1. The CDR3 extends over 15 amino acids. CDR1 is ENHRY and CDR2 is SYGVKD in the germline V gene. V trimming: 6 bases; J trimming: 6 bases; junction bases outside the gene matches: 11.

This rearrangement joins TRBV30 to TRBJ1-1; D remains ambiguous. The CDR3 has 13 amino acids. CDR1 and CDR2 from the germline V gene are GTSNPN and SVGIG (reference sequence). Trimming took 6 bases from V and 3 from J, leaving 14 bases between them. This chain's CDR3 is CACTRVSYTEAFF. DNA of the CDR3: TGTGCCTGTACACGGGTTTCTTACACTGAAGCTTTCTTT.